This is a list of T cell receptor beta chains from one sample in a study of blood T cells in healthy people across ages. TCRdb passed the 5' RACE reads through MiXCR, listing each CDR3 protein once. The sample carries roughly 930,000 distinct CDR3 sequences, under 50% recorded once. The source material was blood. The receptor source for this set is a man younger than 40 in good health. CDR3s include the opening cysteine and the closing phenylalanine or tryptophan. Fields, in order: J gene, V gene, clone size, D gene, CDR3 protein, CDR3 DNA. D genes are given only for firm matches. Only some rows state a clone size, as once, few, many or a class for expanded clones.

j_gene: TRBJ2-7
v_gene: TRBV27
abundance: .
d_gene: .
CDR3aa: CASSPPSSSYNEQYF
CDR3nt: TGTGCCAGCAGTCCCCCGTCGAGCTCCTACAATGAGCAGTACTTC

j_gene: TRBJ2-7
v_gene: TRBV5-4
abundance: .
d_gene: TRBD1
CDR3aa: CASSPLGTGVYEQYF
CDR3nt: TGTGCCAGCAGCCCCTTGGGGACAGGGGTCTACGAGCAGTACTTC

j_gene: TRBJ2-3
v_gene: TRBV9
abundance: once
d_gene: .
CDR3aa: CASGRATTDTQYF
CDR3nt: TGTGCCAGCGGGCGGGCAACCACAGATACGCAGTATTTT

j_gene: TRBJ2-7
v_gene: TRBV29-1
abundance: few
d_gene: .
CDR3aa: CSVREAGLEQYF
CDR3nt: TGCAGCGTACGGGAAGCGGGTCTCGAGCAGTACTTC

j_gene: TRBJ2-2
v_gene: TRBV20-1
abundance: .
d_gene: .
CDR3aa: CSGGEANTGELFF
CDR3nt: TGCAGTGGAGGGGAAGCGAACACCGGGGAGCTGTTTTTT

j_gene: TRBJ2-1
v_gene: TRBV6-1
abundance: .
d_gene: .
CDR3aa: CASTPIRVSYNEQFF
CDR3nt: TGTGCCAGCACCCCGATCAGGGTGTCCTACAATGAGCAGTTCTTC

j_gene: TRBJ1-1
v_gene: TRBV7-2
abundance: .
d_gene: .
CDR3aa: CASSVYLGSEAFF
CDR3nt: TGTGCCAGCAGCGTATATCTCGGTAGTGAAGCTTTCTTT

j_gene: TRBJ2-7
v_gene: TRBV7-2
abundance: few
d_gene: .
CDR3aa: CASSSGSGPYEQYF
CDR3nt: TGTGCCAGCAGCTCAGGGTCGGGACCCTACGAGCAGTACTTC

j_gene: TRBJ1-2
v_gene: TRBV20-1
abundance: once
d_gene: .
CDR3aa: CSAREESGFGYTF
CDR3nt: TGCAGTGCTAGAGAGGAGTCGGGTTTCGGCTACACCTTC

j_gene: TRBJ1-2
v_gene: TRBV12-3/TRBV12-4
abundance: .
d_gene: .
CDR3aa: CASSELSYGYTF
CDR3nt: TGTGCCAGCAGCGAGTTGAGTTATGGCTACACCTTC

j_gene: TRBJ1-2
v_gene: TRBV20-1
abundance: .
d_gene: TRBD1
CDR3aa: CSAAVGQLGYGYTF
CDR3nt: TGCAGTGCTGCAGTGGGACAGCTGGGGTATGGCTACACCTTC

j_gene: TRBJ2-6
v_gene: TRBV6-1
abundance: .
d_gene: .
CDR3aa: CASSEYWQASGANVLTF
CDR3nt: TGTGCCAGCAGTGAATATTGGCAGGCCTCTGGGGCCAACGTCCTGACTTTC

j_gene: TRBJ1-2
v_gene: TRBV7-2
abundance: .
d_gene: .
CDR3aa: CASSLETGYGYTF
CDR3nt: TGTGCCAGCAGCTTAGAAACAGGCTATGGCTACACCTTC

j_gene: TRBJ2-1
v_gene: TRBV12-3/TRBV12-4
abundance: .
d_gene: .
CDR3aa: CANTPRDEQFF
CDR3nt: TGTGCCAACACCCCTAGGGATGAGCAGTTCTTC

j_gene: TRBJ2-2
v_gene: TRBV5-1
abundance: .
d_gene: .
CDR3aa: CASSLGVTNTGELFF
CDR3nt: TGCGCCAGCAGCTTGGGGGTTACGAACACCGGGGAGCTGTTTTTT

j_gene: TRBJ2-5
v_gene: TRBV29-1
abundance: .
d_gene: TRBD1
CDR3aa: CSVDTGGYEQYF
CDR3nt: TGCAGCGTTGACACAGGGGGCTATGAGCAGTACTTC

j_gene: TRBJ2-7
v_gene: TRBV3-1
abundance: .
d_gene: TRBD2
CDR3aa: CASSQVGGRSEQYF
CDR3nt: TGTGCCAGCAGCCAGGTCGGCGGGAGATCCGAGCAGTACTTC

j_gene: TRBJ1-1
v_gene: TRBV5-1
abundance: .
d_gene: TRBD1
CDR3aa: CASSFDRGLSEAFF
CDR3nt: TGCGCCAGCAGCTTCGACAGGGGGCTGTCTGAAGCTTTCTTT

j_gene: TRBJ2-5
v_gene: TRBV9
abundance: few
d_gene: TRBD1
CDR3aa: CASSVPAGGETQYF
CDR3nt: TGTGCCAGCAGCGTCCCGGCAGGGGGAGAGACCCAGTACTTC

j_gene: TRBJ2-5
v_gene: TRBV7-2
abundance: many
d_gene: .
CDR3aa: CASSLVREQYF
CDR3nt: TGTGCCAGCAGCTTAGTCAGGGAGCAGTACTTC

j_gene: TRBJ1-6
v_gene: TRBV6-6
abundance: .
d_gene: TRBD1
CDR3aa: CASEPGQEISPLHF
CDR3nt: TGTGCCAGCGAGCCGGGACAGGAGATTTCACCCCTCCACTTT

j_gene: TRBJ1-1
v_gene: TRBV5-6
abundance: few
d_gene: TRBD1
CDR3aa: CASRNTGTGGEAFF
CDR3nt: TGTGCCAGCAGAAACACCGGGACAGGAGGAGAAGCTTTCTTT

j_gene: TRBJ2-7
v_gene: TRBV7-9
abundance: once
d_gene: .
CDR3aa: CASSLQDYSYEQYF
CDR3nt: TGTGCCAGCAGCTTACAGGATTACTCCTACGAGCAGTACTTC

j_gene: TRBJ2-6
v_gene: TRBV6-5
abundance: .
d_gene: TRBD2
CDR3aa: CASSYAGAGYSGANVLTF
CDR3nt: TGTGCCAGCAGTTACGCCGGAGCGGGGTACTCTGGGGCCAACGTCCTGACTTTC

j_gene: TRBJ1-1
v_gene: TRBV4-2
abundance: .
d_gene: .
CDR3aa: CASSQERGEAFF
CDR3nt: TGTGCCAGCAGCCAAGAAAGGGGGGAAGCTTTCTTT